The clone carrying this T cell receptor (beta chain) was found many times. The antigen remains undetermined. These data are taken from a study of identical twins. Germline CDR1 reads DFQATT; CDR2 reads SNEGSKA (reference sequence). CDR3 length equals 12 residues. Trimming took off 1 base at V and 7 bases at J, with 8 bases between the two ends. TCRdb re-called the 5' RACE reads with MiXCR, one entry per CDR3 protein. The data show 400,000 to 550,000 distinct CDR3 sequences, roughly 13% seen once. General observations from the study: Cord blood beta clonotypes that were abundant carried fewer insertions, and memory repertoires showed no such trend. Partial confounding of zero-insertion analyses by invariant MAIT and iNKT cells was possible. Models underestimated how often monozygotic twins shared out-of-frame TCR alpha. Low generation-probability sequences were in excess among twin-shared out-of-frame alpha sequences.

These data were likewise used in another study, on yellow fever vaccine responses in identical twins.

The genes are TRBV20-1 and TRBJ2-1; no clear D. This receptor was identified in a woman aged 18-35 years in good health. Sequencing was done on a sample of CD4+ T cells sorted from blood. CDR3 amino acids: CSARGRINEQFF. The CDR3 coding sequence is TGCAGTGCTAGAGGACGAATAAATGAGCAGTTCTTC.